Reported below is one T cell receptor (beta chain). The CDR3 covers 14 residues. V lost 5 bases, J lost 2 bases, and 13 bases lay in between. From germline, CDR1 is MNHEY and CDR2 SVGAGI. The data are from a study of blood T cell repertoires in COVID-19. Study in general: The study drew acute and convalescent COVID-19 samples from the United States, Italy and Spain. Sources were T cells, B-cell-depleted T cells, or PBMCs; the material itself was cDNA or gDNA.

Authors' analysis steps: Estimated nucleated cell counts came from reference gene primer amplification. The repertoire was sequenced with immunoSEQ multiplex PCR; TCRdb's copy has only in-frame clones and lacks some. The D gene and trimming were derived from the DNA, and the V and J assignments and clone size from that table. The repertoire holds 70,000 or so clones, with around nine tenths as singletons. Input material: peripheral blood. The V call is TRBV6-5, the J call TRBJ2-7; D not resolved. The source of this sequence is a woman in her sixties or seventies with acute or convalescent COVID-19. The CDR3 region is CASSPTNLAYEQYF. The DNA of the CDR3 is TGTGCCAGCAGTCCTACCAATCTGGCCTACGAGCAGTACTTC.